The present T cell receptor (beta chain) was sequenced within a study of blood T cell repertoires in COVID-19. Across the whole study: Specimens from acute and convalescent COVID-19 originated in the United States, Italy and Spain.

The repertoire was sequenced with immunoSEQ multiplex PCR; TCRdb's copy has only in-frame clones and lacks some. This table has around 100,000 clones, roughly 88% appearing once. The sequencing input was peripheral blood. This sequence was found in a man older than 75 with acute or convalescent COVID-19.

The CDR3 protein is CASTVGGGISNEQFF. The CDR3 nucleotides read TGTGCCAGCACCGTGGGCGGGGGGATTAGTAATGAGCAGTTCTTC. This chain links TRBV19 with TRBJ2-1, with TRBD2 identical over 8 bases. The CDR3 sequence is 15 residues long. The germline V gene has CDR1 LNHDA and CDR2 SQIVND (reference sequence). After removal of 9 bases from V and 7 bases from J, the junction contained 14 bases not matched to a gene.